A single sample gave rise to the 9 T cell receptor beta chains below, sequenced in a study of blood T cells in healthy people across ages. Combining a sample-barcoded 5' primer with a J-beta primer mix, a second PCR ran for roughly 6 to 11 cycles. TCRdb reprocessed the 5' RACE reads with MiXCR, giving one entry per CDR3 protein. The table includes roughly 2 million distinct CDR3 sequences, 49% detected once. Sequenced: blood. The source is a woman aged 40 to 50 in good health.

The chain recombines TRBV7-2 with TRBJ2-7; 8 bases line up with TRBD1. With 4 bases clipped from V and 4 bases from J, the junction kept 9 bases outside the gene matches. The germline V gene has CDR1 SGHTA and CDR2 FQGNSA. The CDR3 has 15 amino acids. The CDR3 protein is CASSYGTGKLYEQYF. CDR3 nucleotide sequence: TGTGCCAGCAGCTATGGGACAGGAAAACTTTACGAGCAGTACTTC.

This clonotype was detected a few times. The CDR3 DNA reads as TGCGCCAGCAGCCAAGTGGAACGGGGGGGCAGCTATGAGCAGTACTTC. Protein sequence: CASSQVERGGSYEQYF. This chain joins TRBV4-3 and TRBJ2-5; 8 nucleotides agree with TRBD2. The CDR3 spans 16 residues. Germline V gives CDR1 LGHNA, CDR2 YSLEER. V shed 1 base and J 11 bases; nucleotides not matched to a gene: 15.

CDR3 coding DNA: TGTGCCACCAGCAGAAAACGACTTCACACAGATACGCAGTATTTT. Encoded protein: CATSRKRLHTDTQYF. The chain uses TRBV15 and TRBJ2-3, with D uncertain. Germline loops: CDR1 LNHNV, CDR2 YYDKDF (reference sequence). The CDR3 consists of 15 residues. The V and J ends lost 2 bases and 2 bases respectively, with 11 bases between them.

V and J are TRBV25-1 and TRBJ1-4; D uncertain. The V end was cut by 1 base, the J end by 0 bases, with 9 bases between. Germline CDR1 and CDR2: MGHDK and SYGVNS. The CDR3 sequence is 16 residues long. The CDR3 DNA reads as TGTGCCAGCAGTGAATTTCGGACCTCAACTAATGAAAAACTGTTTTTT. Translation gives CASSEFRTSTNEKLFF. Using reference TRBV25-1 and TRBJ1-4 for the parts outside the CDR3, the full variable domain is EADIYQTPRYLVIGTGKKITLECSQTMGHDKMYWYQQDPGMELHLIHYSYGVNSTEKGDLSSESTVSRIRTEHFPLTLESARPSHTSQYLCASSEFRTSTNEKLFFGSGTQLSVL.

This chain links TRBV4-2 with TRBJ1-1; no reliable D call. V gave up 6 bases and J gave up 3 bases, with 14 bases separating them. The germline CDR1 and CDR2 sequences are LGHNA and YNFKEQ. This CDR3 has 14 amino acids. The CDR3 spells CASSLGLFYTEAFF. CDR3 sequence (DNA): TGTGCCAGCAGTCTGGGGTTGTTTTACACTGAAGCTTTCTTT.

The V and J genes are TRBV15 and TRBJ1-1; no reliable D call. V lost 0 bases and J 3 bases, leaving 11 bases between the germline ends. CDR1 and CDR2 from the germline V gene are LNHNV and YYDKDF (reference sequence). The CDR3 runs 15 residues. The CDR3: CATSRDPKSHTEAFF. The CDR3, as DNA: TGTGCCACCAGCAGAGATCCAAAATCCCACACTGAAGCTTTCTTT.

This chain links TRBV4-1 with TRBJ2-3, with D perhaps TRBD2 (6 bases). CDR1 MGHRA and CDR2 YSYEKL come from the germline V gene. The CDR3 sequence is 16 residues long. V lost 2 bases and J lost 2, with 14 bases in between. The CDR3 coding sequence is TGCGCCAGCAGCCAATCGGCGGGGCAACTCACAGATACGCAGTATTTT. Amino acid sequence: CASSQSAGQLTDTQYF.

V gene TRBV6-2 or TRBV6-3 combines with J gene TRBJ2-1; D is ambiguous. This CDR3 contains 16 residues. Deletions cut 6 bases from V and 4 bases from J, with 19 bases between. Germline lookup yields CDR1 MNHEY and CDR2 SVGEGT. CDR3 coding DNA: TGTGCCAGCAGGCCTATCGACACCCTAGATTACAATGAGCAGTTCTTC. It translates to CASRPIDTLDYNEQFF.

The chain is built from TRBV15 and TRBJ2-3; D gene unclear. The V end was cut by 3 bases, the J end by 1 base, with 5 bases between. This CDR3 contains 13 residues. The germline V gene encodes CDR1 LNHNV and CDR2 YYDKDF (reference sequence). CDR3 bases: TGTGCCACCAGCAGGTTTCGCACAGATACGCAGTATTTT. Translated: CATSRFRTDTQYF.